Listed here are 21 T cell receptor beta chains from one sample, sequenced in a study of identical twins. A single record per CDR3 protein comes from TCRdb applying MiXCR to the 5' RACE reads. This table has some 1,600,000 distinct CDR3 sequences, more than 30% appearing once. The specimen sequenced was cord blood. These receptors were collected from a newborn girl in good health.

The chain couples TRBV20-1 to TRBJ2-1, with 12 bases lining up with TRBD2. The V gene's germline CDR1 is DFQATT and CDR2 SNEGSKA (reference sequence). V shed 4 bases, J shed 7 bases, and the junction held 5 bases outside the gene matches. This CDR3 contains 14 residues. The CDR3 spells CSATRTSGINEQFF. The DNA of the CDR3 is TGCAGTGCTACCCGGACTAGCGGGATAAATGAGCAGTTCTTC.

The table lists this clonotype with a few counts. The J gene is TRBJ2-3, the V gene TRBV20-1; 14 bases fit TRBD2. The germline V gene has CDR1 DFQATT and CDR2 SNEGSKA (reference sequence). CDR3 size: 15 residues. The ends lost 4 bases at V and 6 bases at J; junction bases unmatched: 6. CDR3 sequence reads: CSATPTSGGADTQYF. The CDR3 bases are TGCAGTGCTACGCCGACTAGCGGGGGGGCGGATACGCAGTATTTT.

As for this clonotype: The conserved closing phenylalanine or tryptophan is absent in this CDR3, likely reflecting a read error. The V call is TRBV7-2, the J call TRBJ2-7; no clear D. V was cut by 5 bases and J by 0 bases, with 2 bases left in between. CDR1 and CDR2 (germline): SGHTA, FQGNSA. This CDR3 is 11 amino acids long. The CDR3 DNA is TGTGCCAGCAGCGGCTCCTACGAGCAGTACCTC. Protein: CASSGSYEQYL.

In DNA form, the CDR3 reads TGTGCCAGCAGCAGCGTAGCGGGGGGTTCTCCTTGGACCCAGTACTTC. Translated: CASSSVAGGSPWTQYF. The J gene is TRBJ2-5, the V gene TRBV7-6; 10 bases line up with TRBD2. This CDR3 is built from 16 residues. J lost 7 bases, V lost 5 bases, and 13 bases had no gene match. Germline assignment: CDR1 SGHVS and CDR2 FNYEAQ.

The chain couples TRBV4-1 to TRBJ2-7, with 10 bases matching TRBD2. Germline V gene sequence: CDR1 MGHRA, CDR2 YSYEKL. The CDR3 has 16 residues. Trimming removed 1 base from V and 7 bases from J; junction bases left unmatched: 10. Here the CDR3 DNA reads TGCGCCAGCAGCCAAGGCGCACCGGGACTAGCGTCTGAGCAGTACTTC. It is translated as CASSQGAPGLASEQYF.

This clonotype has more than one count but fewer than ten. This chain joins TRBV27 and TRBJ1-4, with TRBD1 as a possible D gene (5 bases). The CDR3 spans 18 residues. The ends were cut back, 0 bases at V and 10 bases at J, with 24 bases in the middle. CDR1 is MNHEY and CDR2 is SMNVEV in the germline V gene (reference sequence). The CDR3 spells CASSLSETQGDLGGKLFF. For the CDR3, the DNA is TGTGCCAGCAGTTTATCGGAAACACAAGGGGATTTAGGAGGAAAACTGTTTTTT.

This chain connects TRBV20-1 to TRBJ1-1; possible D gene TRBD1, 6 bases. Trimming pared 6 bases from V and 4 bases from J, leaving 15 bases between. Germline lookup yields CDR1 DFQATT and CDR2 SNEGSKA (reference sequence). The length of the CDR3 is 13 residues. This chain's CDR3 is CSAPTGLGTEAFF. In DNA, the CDR3 is TGCAGTGCCCCTACAGGGCTTGGCACTGAAGCTTTCTTT.

This chain joins TRBV20-1 and TRBJ1-3, with unresolved D. Trimming cost V 6 bases and J 0 bases, with 12 bases left between them. This CDR3 has 14 amino acids. Per the germline V gene, CDR1 is DFQATT and CDR2 is SNEGSKA (reference sequence). This CDR3 reads CSALTWSSGNTIYF. For the CDR3, the DNA is TGCAGTGCGCTGACTTGGAGCTCTGGAAACACCATATATTTT.

This clonotype was seen ten or more times. The J gene is TRBJ2-3, the V gene TRBV10-3; 12 bases are a match to TRBD2. The J segment lost 5 bases and the V segment lost 3 bases, leaving 9 bases of the junction unmatched. The CDR3 extends over 17 amino acids. Germline assignment: CDR1 ENHRY and CDR2 SYGVKD. CDR3 coding DNA: TGTGCCATCAGTGATACCTCAGGACTAGCGGGGATAGATACGCAGTATTTT. Its translation: CAISDTSGLAGIDTQYF.

This clonotype was counted many times. V usage is TRBV21-1 and J usage is TRBJ2-6. TRBV21-1 is flagged as a pseudogene. The CDR3 runs 15 residues. CDR3 protein: CASSKDSSGANVLTF. Written as DNA, the CDR3 is TGTGCCAGCAGCAAAGACAGCTCTGGGGCCAACGTCCTGACTTTC.

This clonotype was counted at least ten times. The chain uses TRBV12-3 or TRBV12-4 and TRBJ2-5; maybe TRBD2 (5 bases). V gave up 5 bases and J gave up 5 bases, with 12 bases separating them. This CDR3 is 13 amino acids long. The CDR3 DNA reads TGTGCCAGCAGTCCCCTTTCGGGGGAGACCCAGTACTTC. Translation: CASSPLSGETQYF.

This clonotype was detected a few times. The chain carries TRBV29-1 and TRBJ1-2; D gene uncertain. The ends were cut back, 4 bases at V and 2 bases at J, with 11 bases in the middle. Germline V CDR1 and CDR2: SQVTM, ANQGSEA. The length of the CDR3 is 13 residues. CDR3 region: CSVGDGGNYGYTF. The DNA for the CDR3 is TGCAGCGTTGGTGACGGCGGGAACTATGGCTACACCTTC.

This clonotype appeared a few times. The chain employs TRBV28 and TRBJ2-3; possible D gene TRBD2, 6 bases. The ends were cut back, 3 bases at V and 2 bases at J, with 15 bases in the middle. The germline CDR1 and CDR2 sequences are MDHEN and SYDVKM. The CDR3 sequence is 16 residues long. The CDR3 DNA reads as TGTGCCAGCAGTTTTATGGCGGGACTTCCCACAGATACGCAGTATTTT. Encoded protein: CASSFMAGLPTDTQYF.

This clonotype was counted ten times or more. V gene TRBV14 combines with J gene TRBJ2-1; 11 positions agree with TRBD2. Germline loops: CDR1 SGHDN, CDR2 FVKESK. V trimming: 4 bases; J trimming: 7 bases; junction bases outside the gene matches: 3. The CDR3 spans 14 residues. CDR3: CASSLTSGKNEQFF. CDR3 DNA: TGTGCCAGCAGCCTGACTAGCGGGAAAAATGAGCAGTTCTTC.

This clonotype was detected a few times. The chain uses TRBV5-6 and TRBJ2-3; D is possibly TRBD2 (5 bases). V was clipped by 1 base and J by 6 bases, with 12 bases between them. The CDR3 consists of 14 residues. CDR1 is SGHDT, CDR2 YYEEEE, per germline. The CDR3 loop is CASSLWATGDTQYF. CDR3 DNA sequence: TGTGCCAGCAGCTTGTGGGCTACGGGGGATACGCAGTATTTT. The full variable domain, rest sourced from reference TRBV5-6 and TRBJ2-3, is DAGVTQSPTHLIKTRGQQVTLRCSPKSGHDTVSWYQQALGQGPQFIFQYYEEEERQRGNFPDRFSGHQFPNYSSELNVNALLLGDSALYLCASSLWATGDTQYFGPGTRLTVL.

There are many counts of this clonotype. The chain has TRBV29-1 and TRBJ1-2; D gene uncertain. CDR1 and CDR2 from the germline V gene are SQVTM and ANQGSEA. V lost 4 bases and J 1 base, leaving 10 bases between the germline ends. The CDR3 runs 13 residues. CDR3 amino acids: CSVADNSNYGYTF. The CDR3 DNA reads TGCAGCGTTGCTGATAACAGTAACTATGGCTACACCTTC.

The V call is TRBV20-1, the J call TRBJ2-3; TRBD2 agrees at 7 bases. Losses at the gene ends were 5 bases for V and 2 bases for J; bases not matched to a gene: 7. Germline CDR1 is DFQATT and CDR2 is SNEGSKA (reference sequence). The CDR3 is 14 amino acids. The CDR3 DNA reads as TGCAGTGCTTCCCCGGGACTATACACAGATACGCAGTATTTT. This gives the protein CSASPGLYTDTQYF.

The V and J genes are TRBV19 and TRBJ2-7, with a possible D match to TRBD2 (5 bases). V lost 2 bases and J 4 bases, leaving 15 bases between the germline ends. The CDR3 is 15 residues long. Germline lookup yields CDR1 LNHDA and CDR2 SQIVND (reference sequence). The CDR3 loop is CASSIRNSDYYEQYF. As DNA, the CDR3 is TGTGCCAGTAGTATACGTAACAGCGACTATTACGAGCAGTACTTC.

V usage is TRBV29-1 and J usage is TRBJ2-1; 7 positions agree with TRBD2. Near its end, the DNA agrees better with TRBJ2-7, so the J call may be wrong. CDR1 is SQVTM, CDR2 ANQGSEA, per germline. The CDR3 spans 12 residues. The CDR3 bases are TGCAGCGGCGGGAGCTCCTACAATGAGCAGTACTTC. It is translated as CSGGSSYNEQYF.

In DNA form, the CDR3 reads TGTGCCAGCAGCGTAGTCGGGACAGATAATGGCTACACCTTC. It encodes CASSVVGTDNGYTF. The chain has TRBV9 and TRBJ1-2; 7 bases align to TRBD1. CDR3 length: 14 amino acids. The junction had 5 bases not matched to a gene; V was cut back by 0 bases and J by 6 bases. Per the germline V gene, CDR1 is SGDLS and CDR2 is YYNGEE.

DNA of the CDR3: TGTGCCAGCAGACAGGGGCCCCAAGAGACCCAGTACTTC. Encoded protein: CASRQGPQETQYF. The chain couples TRBV6-1 to TRBJ2-5; 7 nucleotides match TRBD1. The CDR3 covers 13 residues. With 6 bases clipped from V and 1 base from J, the junction kept 2 bases outside the gene matches. CDR1 MNHNS and CDR2 SASEGT come from the germline V gene.